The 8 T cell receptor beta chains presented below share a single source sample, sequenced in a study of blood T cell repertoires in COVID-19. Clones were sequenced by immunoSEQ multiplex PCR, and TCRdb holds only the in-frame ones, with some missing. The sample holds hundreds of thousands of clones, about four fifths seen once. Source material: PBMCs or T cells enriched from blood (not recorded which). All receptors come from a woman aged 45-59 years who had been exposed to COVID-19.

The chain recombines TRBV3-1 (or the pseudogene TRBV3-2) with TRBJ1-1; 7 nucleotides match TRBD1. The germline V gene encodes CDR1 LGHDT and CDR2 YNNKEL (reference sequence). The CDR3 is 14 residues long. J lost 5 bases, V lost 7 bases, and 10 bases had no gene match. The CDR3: CASTRGGLRTEAFF. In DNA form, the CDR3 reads TGTGCCAGCACCAGAGGGGGCCTGAGGACTGAAGCTTTCTTT.

The chain's CDR3 is CASSPRGANSPLHF. DNA for the CDR3: TGTGCCAGCAGCCCCCGCGGAGCGAATTCACCCCTCCACTTT. J is TRBJ1-6 and V is TRBV3-1 (or the pseudogene TRBV3-2); D unresolved. This CDR3 has 14 residues. The germline gives CDR1 LGHDT, CDR2 YNNKEL (reference sequence). Trimming pared 4 bases from V and 7 bases from J, leaving 11 bases between.

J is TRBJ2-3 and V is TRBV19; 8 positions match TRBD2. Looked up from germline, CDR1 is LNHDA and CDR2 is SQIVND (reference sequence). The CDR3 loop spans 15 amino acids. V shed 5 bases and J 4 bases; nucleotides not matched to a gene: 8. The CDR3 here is CASSLQFGGADTQYF. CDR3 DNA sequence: TGTGCCAGTAGTCTACAGTTCGGGGGGGCAGATACGCAGTATTTT.

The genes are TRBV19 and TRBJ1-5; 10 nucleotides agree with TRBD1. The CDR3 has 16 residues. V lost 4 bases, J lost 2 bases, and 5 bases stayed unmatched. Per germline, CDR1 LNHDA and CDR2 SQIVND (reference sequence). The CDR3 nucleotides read TGTGCCAGTAGTAGGTACGGGACAGGGGGCAATCAGCCCCAGCATTTT. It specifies CASSRYGTGGNQPQHF.

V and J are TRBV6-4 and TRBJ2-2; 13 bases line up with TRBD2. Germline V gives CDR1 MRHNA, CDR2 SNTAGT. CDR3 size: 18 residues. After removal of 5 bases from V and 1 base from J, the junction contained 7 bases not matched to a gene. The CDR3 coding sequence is TGTGCCAGCAGTTCGAAACTAGCGGGGGGGCTGAACACCGGGGAGCTGTTTTTT. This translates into CASSSKLAGGLNTGELFF.

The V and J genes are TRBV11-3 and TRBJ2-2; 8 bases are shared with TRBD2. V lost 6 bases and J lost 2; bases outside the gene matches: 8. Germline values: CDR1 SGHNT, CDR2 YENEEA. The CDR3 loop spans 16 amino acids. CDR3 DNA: TGTGCCAGCAGTCCAGACGGGGGGGTAAACACCGGGGAGCTGTTTTTT. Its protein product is CASSPDGGVNTGELFF.

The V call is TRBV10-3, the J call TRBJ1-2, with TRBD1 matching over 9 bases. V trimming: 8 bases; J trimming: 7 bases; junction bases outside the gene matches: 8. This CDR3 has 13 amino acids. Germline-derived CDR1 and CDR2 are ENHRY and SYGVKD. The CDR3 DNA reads TGTGCCATCTCCGGGACAGGGCGGGGTGGCTACACCTTC. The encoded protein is CAISGTGRGGYTF.

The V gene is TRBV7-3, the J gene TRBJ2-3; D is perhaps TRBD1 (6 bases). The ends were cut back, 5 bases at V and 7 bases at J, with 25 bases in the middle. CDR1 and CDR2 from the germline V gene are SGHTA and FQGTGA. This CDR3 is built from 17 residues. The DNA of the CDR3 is TGTGCCAGCAGCCCAACACCGTCACTAGGGGGAGCGAATACGCAGTATTTT. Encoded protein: CASSPTPSLGGANTQYF.